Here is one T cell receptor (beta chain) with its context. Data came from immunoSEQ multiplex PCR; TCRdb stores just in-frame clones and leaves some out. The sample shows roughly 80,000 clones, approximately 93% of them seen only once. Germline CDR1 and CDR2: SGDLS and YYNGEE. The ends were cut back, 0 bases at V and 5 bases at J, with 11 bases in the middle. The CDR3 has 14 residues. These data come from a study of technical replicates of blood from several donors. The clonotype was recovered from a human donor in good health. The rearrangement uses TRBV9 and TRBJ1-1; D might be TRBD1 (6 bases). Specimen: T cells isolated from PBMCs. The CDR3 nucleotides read TGTGCCAGCAGCGTAGCAGGGGTCAGGACTGAAGCTTTCTTT. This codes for CASSVAGVRTEAFF.